Listed below are T cell receptor beta chains from one sample, sequenced in a study of blood T cell repertoires in COVID-19. Clones were read by immunoSEQ multiplex PCR, and TCRdb kept only the in-frame ones, dropping some. The sample contains roughly 180,000 clones, approximately 89% of which appear only once. The specimen was peripheral blood. The receptors were sampled from a woman in her twenties or thirties with acute or convalescent COVID-19. The CDR3 runs from the conserved cysteine through the conserved F or W. Each record gives: J gene, clone size, V gene, D gene, CDR3 DNA, CDR3 protein. A D gene is named only where the DNA matches it firmly. Not all rows give a size; the values are once, few, many and, for expanded clones, a class.

TRBJ2-7 NA TRBV29-1 TRBD2 TGCAGCGTTGGTGGGGCTAGCGGGACCTACGAGCAGTACTTC CSVGGASGTYEQYF
TRBJ1-1 NA TRBV19 NA TGTGCCAGTTTACCGGGTTCCATGAACACTGAAGCTTTCTTT CASLPGSMNTEAFF
TRBJ2-4 NA TRBV15 NA TGTGCCACCAGCAGAGATCTTGTGGAGGCTAAAAACATTCAGTACTTC CATSRDLVEAKNIQYF
TRBJ2-3 NA TRBV5-8 NA TGTGCCAGCAGCTTGGGCCGGGGTCGATCAGATACGCAGTATTTT CASSLGRGRSDTQYF
TRBJ1-2 NA TRBV2 NA TGTGCCAGCAGTGGGGCGTGGGCGGGTTATGGCTACACCTTC CASSGAWAGYGYTF
TRBJ2-5 NA TRBV28 NA TGTGCCAGCGAGGAGGGGGCGCGAGAGACCCAGTACTTC CASEEGARETQYF
TRBJ1-5 NA TRBV30 TRBD1 TGTGCCTACACCACAGGGGACTATCAGCCCCAGCATTTT CAYTTGDYQPQHF
TRBJ2-7 NA TRBV25-1 TRBD2 TGTGCCAGCAGTGAAGTAGCGGGAGGGCCTAACGAGCAGTACTTC CASSEVAGGPNEQYF
TRBJ2-1 NA TRBV27 NA TGTGCCAGCAGTTTATCGCGGGATGAGCAGTTCTTC CASSLSRDEQFF
TRBJ2-2 few TRBV5-4 NA TGTGCCAGCAGCTTTGGCGCAGGGCAGAACACCGGGGAGCTGTTTTTT CASSFGAGQNTGELFF
TRBJ2-5 NA TRBV11-2 NA TGTGCCAGCAGCTTAGTGTGGCAGCAAGAGACCCAGTACTTC CASSLVWQQETQYF
TRBJ1-1 NA TRBV7-2 NA TGTGCCAGCAGCTCCACGGTACGGTTTCGGGGTTCGACTTTCTTT CASSSTVRFRGSTFF
TRBJ2-5 NA TRBV2 NA TGTGCCAGCAGTGGAGGGGAGGCCCGCCCTCAAGAGACCCAGTACTTC CASSGGEARPQETQYF
TRBJ1-1 NA TRBV9 NA TGTGCCAGCAGCGTAGGGCGAGGGACTGAAGCTTTCTTT CASSVGRGTEAFF
TRBJ2-1 few TRBV7-6 TRBD2 TGTGCCAGCAGCGTTAGCGGGGGCTCCTACAATGAGCAGTTCTTC CASSVSGGSYNEQFF
TRBJ1-5 NA TRBV2 TRBD1 TGTGCCAGCGGGAGAGGGACAGGGGATCCATTTGCTTTT CASGRGTGDPFAF
TRBJ1-3 few TRBV28 NA TGTGCCAGCAAGGAGGGACTCCGAAACACCATATATTTT CASKEGLRNTIYF
TRBJ1-1 NA TRBV30 NA TGTGCCTGGAGTGTAAACAGGAACACTGAAGCTTTCTTT CAWSVNRNTEAFF
TRBJ2-3 NA TRBV24-1 TRBD2 TGTGCCACCAGTGGATGGACTAGCGGGAGGGAATACACAGATACGCAGTATTTT CATSGWTSGREYTDTQYF
TRBJ2-1 NA TRBV6-5 NA TGTGCCAGCACTCAGGAGGGGGCTTCGTACAATGAGCAGTTCTTC CASTQEGASYNEQFF
TRBJ1-2 NA TRBV6-5 NA TGTGCCAGCGGCCTGAGCGGCTATGGCTACACCTTC CASGLSGYGYTF
TRBJ1-1 NA TRBV18 NA TGTGCCAGCTCACCGGCAGGGAACACTGAAGCTTTCTTT CASSPAGNTEAFF
TRBJ2-3 NA TRBV6-6 TRBD2 TGTGCCAGCAGTTACGACGGGAGGACGGGGGATACGCAGTATTTT CASSYDGRTGDTQYF
TRBJ1-1 NA TRBV30 NA TGTGCCGGGGTGTCCGGGAGCACTGAAGCTTTCTTT CAGVSGSTEAFF
TRBJ2-1 once TRBV3-1/TRBV3-2 NA TGTGCCAGCAGCCAACCCTCTTACAATGAGCAGTTCTTC CASSQPSYNEQFF